This TCR beta chain was sequenced in a study of T-cell reconstitution after alpha-beta-depleted transplantation in children. In the case of this clonotype: Antigen unknown. One end of the junction is discordant with germline, which a read error may explain.

TCRbeta library preparation incorporated unique molecular identifiers. TCRdb redid the calling of the PCR reads with MiXCR, one entry per CDR3 protein. The table has 700,000 or so distinct CDR3 sequences, over 10% seen once. Regarding the study as a whole: Several hundred expanded graft clones reportedly were the source of alpha-beta T cells about two months after transplant. For some patients, TCRbeta diversity was high at day 60 because of recipient T cells and thymic progenitors that survived.

The CDR3 has 18 residues. The material was PBMCs, obtained before TCRalphabeta/CD19-depleted stem cell transplant. The sequence came from a girl aged 2 to 10 with congenital amegakaryocytic thrombocytopenia, due to receive a stem cell transplant. The chain is built from TRBV12-3 or TRBV12-4 and TRBJ2-2; 10 nucleotides align to TRBD2. The CDR3 DNA sequence: TGTGCCATCAGTTTAAAGTTTGCTAGCGGGAGTCCCACCGGGGAGCTGTTTTTT. This encodes CAISLKFASGSPTGELFF.